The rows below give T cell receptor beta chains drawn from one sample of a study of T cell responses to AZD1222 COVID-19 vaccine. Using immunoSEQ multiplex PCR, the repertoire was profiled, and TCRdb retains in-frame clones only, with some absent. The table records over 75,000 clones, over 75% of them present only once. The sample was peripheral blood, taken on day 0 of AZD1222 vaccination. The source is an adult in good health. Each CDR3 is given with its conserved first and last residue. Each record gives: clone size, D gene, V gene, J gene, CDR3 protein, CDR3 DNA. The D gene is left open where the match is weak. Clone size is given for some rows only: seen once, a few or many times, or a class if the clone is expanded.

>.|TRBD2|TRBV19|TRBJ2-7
CASRGTSGTLSF
TGTGCCAGTAGAGGGACTAGCGGGACCCTGAGCTTC
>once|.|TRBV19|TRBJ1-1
CASRATYVAEAFF
TGTGCCAGTAGGGCGACCTATGTCGCTGAAGCTTTCTTT
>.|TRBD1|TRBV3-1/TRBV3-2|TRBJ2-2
CASSRQGTDGELFF
TGTGCCAGCAGCAGACAGGGTACGGACGGGGAGCTGTTTTTT
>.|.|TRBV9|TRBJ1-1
CASSVMNTEAFF
TGTGCCAGCAGCGTGATGAACACTGAAGCTTTCTTT
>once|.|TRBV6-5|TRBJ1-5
CASRTGLLTGQPQHF
TGTGCCAGCAGGACGGGACTCCTAACGGGGCAGCCCCAGCATTTT
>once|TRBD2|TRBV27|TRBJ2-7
CASSLRSVAASGNQQYF
TGTGCCAGCAGTTTACGGTCGGTCGCAGCTAGCGGGAATCAGCAGTACTTC
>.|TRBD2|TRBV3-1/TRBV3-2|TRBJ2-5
CASSQAGTSGETQYF
TGTGCCAGCAGCCAAGCGGGGACTAGCGGGGAGACCCAGTACTTC
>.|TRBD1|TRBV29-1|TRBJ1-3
CSVEDLHRGVGNTIYF
TGCAGCGTTGAAGATCTACACAGGGGTGTCGGAAACACCATATATTTT
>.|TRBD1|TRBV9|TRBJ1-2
CASSLDRADYGYTF
TGTGCCAGCAGCCTCGACAGGGCCGACTATGGCTACACCTTC
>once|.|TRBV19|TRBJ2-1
CASKDWRGPGSYNEQFF
TGTGCCAGCAAGGACTGGCGGGGTCCCGGCTCCTACAATGAGCAGTTCTTC
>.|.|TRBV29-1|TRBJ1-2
CSGVGQTDPNYGYTF
TGCAGCGGCGTTGGACAGACCGATCCTAACTATGGCTACACCTTC
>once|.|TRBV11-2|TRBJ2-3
CASSLGFTDTQYF
TGTGCCAGCAGCTTAGGGTTCACAGATACGCAGTATTTT
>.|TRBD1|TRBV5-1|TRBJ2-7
CASSGQGAPTSALTYEQYF
TGCGCCAGCAGCGGACAGGGGGCGCCGACTAGCGCGTTAACCTACGAGCAGTACTTC
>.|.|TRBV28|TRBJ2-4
CASSFFTALAKNIQYF
TGTGCCAGCAGTTTCTTCACAGCGCTAGCCAAAAACATTCAGTACTTC
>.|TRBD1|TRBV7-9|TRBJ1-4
CASSFGQGAQVANEKLFF
TGTGCCAGCAGCTTCGGACAGGGGGCTCAGGTGGCTAATGAAAAACTGTTTTTT
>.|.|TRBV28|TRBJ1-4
CASSKRGYTNEKLFF
TGTGCCAGCAGCAAAAGGGGGTATACTAATGAAAAACTGTTTTTT
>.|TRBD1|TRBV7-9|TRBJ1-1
CASRSGTGGTEAFF
TGTGCCAGCAGAAGCGGGACAGGGGGCACTGAAGCTTTCTTT
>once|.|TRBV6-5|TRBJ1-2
CASSYSGENGGYTF
TGTGCCAGCAGTTACTCGGGGGAAAATGGCGGCTACACCTTC
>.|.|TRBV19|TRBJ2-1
CASSIAGNEQFF
TGTGCCAGTAGTATTGCAGGCAATGAGCAGTTCTTC
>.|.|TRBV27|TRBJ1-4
CASSFRDSPNEKLFF
TGTGCCAGCAGTTTCAGGGATTCGCCAAATGAAAAACTGTTTTTT
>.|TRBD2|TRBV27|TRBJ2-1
CASSLSMPAGGPSEQFF
TGTGCCAGCAGTTTATCGATGCCAGCGGGAGGGCCCTCTGAGCAGTTCTTC
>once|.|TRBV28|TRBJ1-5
CASSFRDGLNQPQHF
TGTGCCAGCAGTTTCCGGGACGGACTCAATCAGCCCCAGCATTTT
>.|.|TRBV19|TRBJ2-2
CASSDRKNTGELFF
TGTGCCAGTAGTGACAGGAAGAACACCGGGGAGCTGTTTTTT
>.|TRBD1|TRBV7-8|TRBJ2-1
CASSLGQANEQFF
TGTGCCAGCAGCTTGGGACAGGCGAATGAGCAGTTCTTC
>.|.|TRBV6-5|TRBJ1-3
CASSYSIGDTIYF
TGTGCCAGCAGTTACTCGATTGGAGACACCATATATTTT
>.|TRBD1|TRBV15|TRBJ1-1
CATSRDRARPEAFF
TGTGCCACCAGCAGGGACAGGGCGCGGCCCGAAGCTTTCTTT
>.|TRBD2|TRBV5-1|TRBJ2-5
CASSLTGGPMETQYF
TGCGCCAGCAGCTTGACGGGAGGACCCATGGAGACCCAGTACTTC
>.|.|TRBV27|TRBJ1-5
CASSPWGHGNQPQHF
TGTGCCAGCAGTCCTTGGGGCCACGGGAATCAGCCCCAGCATTTT
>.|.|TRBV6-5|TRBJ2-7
CASKDAAYEQYF
TGTGCCAGCAAAGACGCCGCCTACGAGCAGTACTTC
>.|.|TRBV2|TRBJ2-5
CASSRQVQETQYF
TGTGCCAGCAGTCGACAGGTCCAAGAGACCCAGTACTTC
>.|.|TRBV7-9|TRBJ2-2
CASRVNGELFF
TGTGCCAGCAGGGTAAACGGGGAGCTGTTTTTT
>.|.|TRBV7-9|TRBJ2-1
CAGSLMRVRYNEQFF
TGTGCCGGCAGCCTTATGAGGGTTCGGTACAATGAGCAGTTCTTC
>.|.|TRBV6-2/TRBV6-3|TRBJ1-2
CASGLSAGGDYGYTF
TGTGCCAGCGGCCTCTCCGCGGGGGGCGACTATGGCTACACCTTC